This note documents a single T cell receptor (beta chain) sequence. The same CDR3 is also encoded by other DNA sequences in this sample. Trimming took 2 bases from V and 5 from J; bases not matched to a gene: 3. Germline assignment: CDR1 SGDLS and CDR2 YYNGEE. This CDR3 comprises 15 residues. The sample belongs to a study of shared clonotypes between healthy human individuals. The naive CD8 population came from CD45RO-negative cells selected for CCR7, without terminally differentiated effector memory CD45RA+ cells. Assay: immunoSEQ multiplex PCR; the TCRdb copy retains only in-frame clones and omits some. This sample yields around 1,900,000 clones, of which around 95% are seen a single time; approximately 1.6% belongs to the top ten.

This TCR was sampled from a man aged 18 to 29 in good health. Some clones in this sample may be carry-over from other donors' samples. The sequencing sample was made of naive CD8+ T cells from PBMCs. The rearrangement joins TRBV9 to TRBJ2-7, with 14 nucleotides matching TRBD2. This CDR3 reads CASSVGLAGGNEQYF. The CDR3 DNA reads TGTGCCAGCAGCGTCGGACTAGCGGGGGGCAACGAGCAGTACTTC.